This T cell receptor beta chain comes out of a study of vaccination effects on CD4 cells after COVID-19. Background on the study: Post-vaccine specimens arrived a median 72 days past the second dose. Study-wide results and caveats: Healthy vaccinees had only 1 of 255 vaccine-induced clones cross-react with common cold coronaviruses. Researchers reported few convalescent patients and no early post-infection timepoints in the study.

Worth noting for this clone: Its antigen is still unknown.

Profiled with immunoSEQ multiplex PCR; TCRdb holds only in-frame clones, not every one. The sample includes 45,000 to 55,000 clones, roughly 70% seen only once; the top ten take over 6.5%. V shed 5 bases and J shed 1 base, with 9 bases lying between them. The germline CDR1 and CDR2 sequences are LNHDA and SQIVND (reference sequence). This CDR3 is 14 amino acids long. Following culture for approximately ten days, CD4+ T cells were isolated. Participants received two doses of either the BNT162b2 or mRNA-1273 vaccine. It was on days 3 and 7 that half the medium was replaced with IL-2 medium. The sample consisted of CD4+ T cells from PBMCs cultured without peptide, taken after COVID-19 vaccination. This clonotype originated in a human donor who received a COVID-19 vaccine. The chain uses TRBV19 and TRBJ1-5; possibly TRBD1 for D (5 bases). The CDR3, as DNA: TGTGCCAGTAGTTGGGGGGACAGCAATCAGCCCCAGCATTTT. This gives the protein CASSWGDSNQPQHF.